The 24 T cell receptor beta chains reported below all come from one sample, sequenced in a study of cytomegalovirus exposure and HLA in healthy donors. With 60 Vbeta and 13 Jbeta primers, the PCR was carried out. Some clones are missing from TCRdb's copy, which holds only in-frame ones; the method was immunoSEQ multiplex PCR. The sample holds around 140,000 clones. Material: PBMCs. The receptors shown here come from a woman younger than 30 in good health and CMV-seronegative.

This chain uses TRBV5-1 with TRBJ1-4; D unresolved. The CDR3 has 14 residues. The V end was cut by 0 bases, the J end by 6 bases, with 9 bases between. Per the germline V gene, CDR1 is SGHRS and CDR2 is YFSETQ. CDR3 sequence: CASSLDALDEKLFF. CDR3 nucleotide sequence: TGCGCCAGCAGCTTGGATGCGTTGGATGAAAAACTGTTTTTT.

The chain recombines TRBV7-2 with TRBJ2-1, with 15 positions matching TRBD2. This CDR3 has 15 amino acids. Germline assignment: CDR1 SGHTA and CDR2 FQGNSA. V dropped 1 base and J dropped 10; count of bases not matched to a gene: 2. The DNA of the CDR3 is TGTGCCAGCAGCTTAGTCGGGACTAGCGGGAGGGAGCAGTTCTTC. Translation gives CASSLVGTSGREQFF.

The chain has TRBV6-5 and TRBJ1-1; 7 bases line up with TRBD1. V lost 3 bases to trimming and J lost 4 bases; unmatched junction nucleotides: 2. The germline CDR1 and CDR2 sequences are MNHEY and SVGAGI. The CDR3 has 13 amino acids. CDR3 bases: TGTGCCAGCAGTTATCGACAGGGCACTGAAGCTTTCTTT. Translation: CASSYRQGTEAFF.

The chain uses TRBV2 and TRBJ2-1; 9 nucleotides agree with TRBD2. The V and J ends lost 6 bases and 10 bases, in that order; junction bases with no gene match: 10. Germline assignment: CDR1 SNHLY and CDR2 FYNNEI. The CDR3 contains 14 residues. In DNA form, the CDR3 reads TGTGCCAGCAGCAGGAGGGTTGCGGGGGGGGAGCAGTTCTTC. It translates to CASSRRVAGGEQFF.

CDR3: CASSLGRGLEGTDTQYF. In nucleotides, the CDR3 is TGTGCCAGCAGCTTAGGACGGGGACTAGAGGGCACAGATACGCAGTATTTT. J is TRBJ2-3 and V is TRBV7-9, with 8 bases lining up with TRBD2. CDR3 length: 17 amino acids. Germline CDR1 and CDR2: SEHNR and FQNEAQ (reference sequence). The J segment lost 1 base and the V segment lost 1 base, leaving 7 bases of the junction unmatched. The full variable domain, its missing parts supplied by reference TRBV7-9 and TRBJ2-3, is DTGVSQNPRHKITKRGQNVTFRCDPISEHNRLYWYRQTLGQGPEFLTYFQNEAQLEKSRLLSDRFSAERPKGSFSTLEIQRTEQGDSAMYLCASSLGRGLEGTDTQYFGPGTRLTVL.

The J gene is TRBJ1-6, the V gene TRBV5-1; weak D call: TRBD1 (5 bases). Trimming removed 1 base at V and 5 bases at J, with 13 bases between. From germline, CDR1 is SGHRS and CDR2 YFSETQ. The CDR3 extends over 16 amino acids. In DNA, the CDR3 is TGCGCCAGCAGCTTGAGTGGGTGGGGGGATAATTCACCCCTCCACTTT. It specifies CASSLSGWGDNSPLHF.

The V and J genes are TRBV7-7 and TRBJ2-1; 8 bases map to TRBD1. This CDR3 region has 14 residues. Germline V gene lookup returns CDR1 SSHAT and CDR2 FNYEAQ (reference sequence). In DNA form, the CDR3 reads TGTGCTACCTATACAGGGGGAAAATACAATGAGCAGTTCTTC. Its translation is CATYTGGKYNEQFF.

V is TRBV5-4 and J is TRBJ2-7, with TRBD2 as a possible D gene (6 bases). The CDR3 has 13 residues. The germline CDR1 and CDR2 sequences are SGHNT and YYREEE (reference sequence). V was clipped by 5 bases and J by 2 bases, with 11 bases between them. DNA of the CDR3: TGTGCCAGCAGTCTGGACTACGCCTACGAGCAGTACTTC. Its translation is CASSLDYAYEQYF. The whole variable domain, remainder taken from reference TRBV5-4 and TRBJ2-7, is ETGVTQSPTHLIKTRGQQVTLRCSSQSGHNTVSWYQQALGQGPQFIFQYYREEENGRGNFPPRFSGLQFPNYSSELNVNALELDDSALYLCASSLDYAYEQYFGPGTRLTVT.

The chain has TRBV6-1 and TRBJ2-1; 12 bases map to TRBD2. V shed 3 bases, J shed 4 bases, and the junction held 4 bases outside the gene matches. This CDR3 has 16 residues. The germline V gene has CDR1 MNHNS and CDR2 SASEGT. CDR3: CASSDGLAGRYNEQFF. CDR3 DNA: TGTGCCAGCAGTGACGGACTAGCGGGGAGGTACAATGAGCAGTTCTTC.

V is TRBV15 and J is TRBJ2-6; D is unclear. V was cut by 0 bases and J by 0 bases, with 3 bases left in between. From germline, CDR1 is LNHNV and CDR2 YYDKDF (reference sequence). This CDR3 has 15 amino acids. The CDR3 DNA reads TGTGCCACCAGCAGAGATCTCTCTGGGGCCAACGTCCTGACTTTC. It codes for CATSRDLSGANVLTF.

J is TRBJ1-5 and V is TRBV15; D is unclear. This CDR3 comprises 15 residues. CDR1 and CDR2 (germline): LNHNV, YYDKDF (reference sequence). The V end lost 3 bases, the J end lost 0 bases, and 9 bases lay between the germline ends. CDR3 amino acids: CATSSYLNSNQPQHF. The CDR3 DNA sequence: TGTGCCACCAGCAGCTACCTAAATAGCAATCAGCCCCAGCATTTT.

J is TRBJ1-5 and V is TRBV6-1; D might be TRBD1 (5 bases). Germline V gene data show CDR1 as MNHNS and CDR2 as SASEGT. The CDR3 covers 15 residues. V lost 7 bases and J 7 bases, leaving 20 bases between the germline ends. CDR3 region: CASTEGLGGWQPQHF. Here the CDR3 DNA reads TGTGCCAGCACCGAGGGTTTGGGGGGATGGCAGCCCCAGCATTTT.

This chain uses TRBV4-1 with TRBJ1-2; D is uncertain. This CDR3 has 13 amino acids. The V and J ends lost 9 bases and 3 bases respectively, with 14 bases between them. Germline V CDR1 and CDR2: MGHRA, YSYEKL. The CDR3 is CASGGPRDYGYTF. CDR3 DNA: TGCGCCAGTGGAGGGCCCCGAGACTATGGCTACACCTTC.

The chain carries TRBV11-3 and TRBJ2-3; 12 nucleotides agree with TRBD2. CDR1 is SGHNT and CDR2 is YENEEA in the germline V gene. This CDR3 region has 17 residues. V shed 4 bases and J 3 bases; nucleotides not matched to a gene: 8. Here the CDR3 reads CASSSVLAGGWTDTQYF. The CDR3 DNA reads TGTGCCAGCAGCTCGGTTCTAGCGGGAGGGTGGACAGATACGCAGTATTTT.

This rearrangement joins TRBV2 to TRBJ1-3; unclear D gene. The CDR3 runs to 13 residues. V lost 5 bases to trimming and J lost 6 bases, with 11 bases between them. CDR1 is SNHLY, CDR2 FYNNEI, per germline. CDR3 in amino acids: CASSPRQKNTIYF. CDR3 sequence (DNA): TGTGCCAGCAGTCCGAGACAAAAAAACACCATATATTTT.

The chain couples TRBV29-1 to TRBJ2-1; 10 bases line up with TRBD2. The trim removed 0 bases at V and 2 bases at J, leaving 4 bases unmatched. Germline CDR1 SQVTM, CDR2 ANQGSEA. The CDR3 contains 16 residues. Here the CDR3 reads CSVEDPGTSAYNEQFF. The CDR3 DNA follows: TGCAGCGTTGAAGATCCTGGGACTAGCGCCTACAATGAGCAGTTCTTC.

The J gene is TRBJ1-2, the V gene TRBV6-1; TRBD1 might be the D (6 bases). The germline V and J ends were trimmed by 4 bases and 8 bases, with 17 bases remaining between them. CDR1 MNHNS and CDR2 SASEGT come from the germline V gene. The CDR3 spans 14 residues. The CDR3 DNA is TGTGCCAGCAGTGTCGAGACAGGAGGACGAGGCTACACCTTC. Translating gives CASSVETGGRGYTF.

This chain links TRBV28 with TRBJ1-5; D call uncertain. V shed 5 bases and J shed 6 bases, with 14 bases lying between them. This CDR3 has 14 residues. Germline lookup yields CDR1 MDHEN and CDR2 SYDVKM. CDR3 DNA sequence: TGTGCCAGCAGTAAGCTCCTGGCGGCTCAGCCCCAGCATTTT. It is translated as CASSKLLAAQPQHF.

The chain links TRBV15 to TRBJ2-1; the match to TRBD2 covers 7 bases. Germline V gene sequence: CDR1 LNHNV, CDR2 YYDKDF (reference sequence). V was pared by 5 bases and J by 4 bases, with 17 bases of the junction left unmatched. The CDR3 has 18 residues. The CDR3 region is CATSSKTLRWGGYNEQFF. The DNA for the CDR3 is TGTGCCACCAGCTCTAAGACCCTTCGATGGGGGGGGTACAATGAGCAGTTCTTC.

Here the CDR3 DNA reads TGTGCCAGTAGTATAGTAACAGGGGGGGTTTTTAGTCAGCCCCAGCATTTT. Translated: CASSIVTGGVFSQPQHF. The rearrangement joins TRBV19 to TRBJ1-5; TRBD1 agrees at 8 bases. The J segment lost 6 bases and the V segment lost 1 base, leaving 11 bases of the junction unmatched. This CDR3 is built from 17 residues. The germline V gene has CDR1 LNHDA and CDR2 SQIVND (reference sequence). Full variable domain (rest looked up from reference TRBV19 and TRBJ1-5): DGGITQSPKYLFRKEGQNVTLSCEQNLNHDAMYWYRQDPGQGLRLIYYSQIVNDFQKGDIAEGYSVSREKKESFPLTVTSAQKNPTAFYLCASSIVTGGVFSQPQHFGDGTRLSIL.

The J gene is TRBJ1-4, the V gene TRBV7-9; D remains unclear. This CDR3 region has 16 residues. Germline CDR1 reads SEHNR; CDR2 reads FQNEAQ (reference sequence). The V end lost 5 bases, the J end lost 0 bases, and 13 bases lay between the germline ends. This CDR3 reads CASSKGSLSTNEKLFF. The CDR3 DNA follows: TGTGCCAGCAGCAAAGGGAGTTTATCAACTAATGAAAAACTGTTTTTT.

CDR3 region: CASSRGVTDPYEQYF. CDR3 nucleotide sequence: TGTGCCAGCAGCCGTGGAGTGACAGACCCCTACGAGCAGTACTTC. The chain has TRBV11-2 and TRBJ2-7; D perhaps matches TRBD1 (5 bases). Germline values: CDR1 SGHAT, CDR2 FQNNGV. CDR3 length equals 15 residues. V was shortened by 5 bases and J by 2 bases, with 16 bases between the two germline ends.

V and J are TRBV7-2 and TRBJ2-3; TRBD1 matches at 9 bases. The J segment lost 2 bases and the V segment lost 6 bases, leaving 6 bases of the junction unmatched. CDR1 and CDR2 from the germline V gene are SGHTA and FQGNSA. The CDR3 contains 15 residues. CDR3 sequence reads: CASSSGTGNTDTQYF. CDR3 coding DNA: TGTGCCAGCAGTTCCGGGACAGGGAACACAGATACGCAGTATTTT. Complete variable domain (other parts from reference TRBV7-2 and TRBJ2-3): GAGVSQSPSNKVTEKGKDVELRCDPISGHTALYWYRQSLGQGLEFLIYFQGNSAPDKSGLPSDRFSAERTGGSVSTLTIQRTQQEDSAVYLCASSSGTGNTDTQYFGPGTRLTVL.

The chain has TRBV19 and TRBJ2-7, with 7 bases aligning to TRBD1. V was clipped by 1 base and J by 0 bases; unmatched bases: 3. The CDR3 contains 15 residues. CDR1 and CDR2 from the germline V gene are LNHDA and SQIVND (reference sequence). CDR3 sequence (DNA): TGTGCCAGTAGTATAGGTGGGACAGTCTCCTACGAGCAGTACTTC. Amino acid sequence: CASSIGGTVSYEQYF.